This T cell receptor (beta chain) was identified in a study of human T cells and chemical hapten exposure. Study overall: For sensitization, 2% DPC was applied to a 2 cm by 2 cm patch of upper inner arm skin.

Time point described: patch test 1, 2 weeks after DPC sensitization. Documented treatment: therapeutic diphenylcyclopropenone sensitization with weekly scalp DPC. Study-level findings and limits: Alopecia was present in the donors, so their immune response may differ from healthy people's.

The library gave individual cDNA molecules unique molecular identifiers. TCRdb recomputed calls from the RACE reads with MiXCR, one row per CDR3 protein. This table holds 300,000 to 400,000 distinct CDR3 sequences, around 7% found once. Trimming cost V 0 bases and J 1 base, with 4 bases left between them. This CDR3 comprises 14 residues. Germline CDR1 and CDR2: SQVTM and ANQGSEA. A few counts support this clonotype. Its matching antigen is unknown. The sample in question was whole blood, obtained in connection with sensitization to the hapten diphenylcyclopropenone (DPC). The chain employs TRBV29-1 and TRBJ2-6; no clear D gene. This receptor was identified in a woman aged 18-29 years with alopecia areata. Some clones in this sample may be carry-over from other donors' samples. CDR3 protein: CSVEDRSGANVLTF. The CDR3 nucleotides are TGCAGCGTTGAAGATCGATCTGGGGCCAACGTCCTGACTTTC.